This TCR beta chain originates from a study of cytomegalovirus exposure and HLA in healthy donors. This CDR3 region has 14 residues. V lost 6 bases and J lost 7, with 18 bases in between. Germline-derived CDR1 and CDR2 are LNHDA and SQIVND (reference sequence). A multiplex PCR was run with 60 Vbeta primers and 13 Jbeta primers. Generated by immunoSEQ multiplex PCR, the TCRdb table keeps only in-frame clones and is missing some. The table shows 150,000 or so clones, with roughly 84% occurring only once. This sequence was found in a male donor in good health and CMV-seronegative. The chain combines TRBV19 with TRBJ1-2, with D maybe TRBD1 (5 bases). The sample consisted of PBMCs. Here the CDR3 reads CASRPAPGPGGYTF. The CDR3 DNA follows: TGTGCCAGTAGACCCGCCCCAGGGCCAGGTGGCTACACCTTC.